This T cell receptor (beta chain) was documented in a study of T cell responses to AZD1222 COVID-19 vaccine. Repertoires were generated with immunoSEQ multiplex PCR, while TCRdb's copy carries only in-frame clones and drops some. The sample holds 100,000 or so clones, around 84% seen once. The germline CDR1 and CDR2 sequences are SGHTA and FQGNSA. V was pared by 5 bases and J by 0 bases, with 8 bases between. This CDR3 contains 14 residues. The source is an adult who received the AZD1222 COVID-19 vaccine. The sample here was peripheral blood, taken 28 days after the second AZD1222 dose. This chain connects TRBV7-2 to TRBJ1-3, with no clear D. The CDR3 protein is CASSSLVSGNTIYF. The CDR3 coding sequence is TGTGCCAGCAGCAGTCTAGTCTCTGGAAACACCATATATTTT. Full variable domain (missing parts from reference TRBV7-2 and TRBJ1-3): GAGVSQSPSNKVTEKGKDVELRCDPISGHTALYWYRQSLGQGLEFLIYFQGNSAPDKSGLPSDRFSAERTGGSVSTLTIQRTQQEDSAVYLCASSSLVSGNTIYFGEGSWLTVV.